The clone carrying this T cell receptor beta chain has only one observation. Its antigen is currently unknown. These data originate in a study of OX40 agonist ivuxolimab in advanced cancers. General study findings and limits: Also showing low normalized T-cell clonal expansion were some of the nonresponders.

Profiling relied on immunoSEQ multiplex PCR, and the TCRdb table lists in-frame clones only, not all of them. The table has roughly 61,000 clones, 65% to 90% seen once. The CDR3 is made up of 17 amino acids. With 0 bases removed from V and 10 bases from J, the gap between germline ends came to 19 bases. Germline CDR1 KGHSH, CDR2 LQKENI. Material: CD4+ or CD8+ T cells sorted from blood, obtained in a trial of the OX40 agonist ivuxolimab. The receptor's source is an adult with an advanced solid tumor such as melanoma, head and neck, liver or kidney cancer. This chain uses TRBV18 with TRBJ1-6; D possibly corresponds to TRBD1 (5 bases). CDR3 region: CASSPPGSGPGGSPLHF. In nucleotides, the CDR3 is TGTGCCAGCTCACCACCGGGATCGGGGCCTGGGGGGTCACCCCTCCACTTT.